This T cell receptor (beta chain) was recovered during a study of cytomegalovirus exposure and HLA in healthy donors. Points from the study as a whole: A few CMV-associated chains proved CMV antigen-specific in vitro.

Use of 60 Vbeta and 13 Jbeta primers characterized the PCR. Profiled with immunoSEQ multiplex PCR; TCRdb holds only in-frame clones, not every one. The sample holds 150,000 or so clones; 65% to 85% are singletons and the top ten take around 3.2%. With V trimmed by 8 bases and J by 5 bases, 6 bases remained unmatched. The CDR3 sequence is 13 residues long. Germline-derived CDR1 and CDR2 are WNHNN and SYGVQD (reference sequence). Worth noting for this clone: Its target is not known.

What was sequenced was PBMCs. The chain uses TRBV10-1 and TRBJ2-5; 9 positions match TRBD2. This clonotype was obtained from a woman aged 50 to 60 in good health and CMV-seropositive. The CDR3 bases are TGCGCCAGCGGGGGACTAGCCCGGGAGACCCAGTACTTC. This translates into CASGGLARETQYF.